Listed here are 27 T cell receptor beta chains from one sample, sequenced in a study of T cells in Graves' hyperthyroidism and ophthalmopathy. What was amplified from RNA transcripts were TCR beta CDR3 regions. TCR CDR3 underwent first-round RT-PCR with the HTBI primer set. MiXCR, run by TCRdb on the multiplex PCR reads, gives a single entry per CDR3 protein. The sample contains 500,000 to 750,000 distinct CDR3 sequences, 14% of which appear only once. The specimen sequenced was blood. All receptors derive from a woman under 30 with Graves' ophthalmopathy.

This clonotype was seen ten or more times. The rearrangement links TRBV3-1 to TRBJ1-2; no firm D call. Trimming stripped 0 bases from V and 7 bases from J, with 9 bases between. CDR1 is LGHDT, CDR2 YNNKEL, per germline (reference sequence). This CDR3 is built from 13 residues. The CDR3 nucleotides are TGTGCCAGCAGCCAAGAGGGGTTGGCTGGCTACACCTTC. Its protein is CASSQEGLAGYTF.

This clonotype was seen repeatedly, ten times or more. This chain connects TRBV28 to TRBJ2-3; 9 bases match TRBD2. V lost 3 bases, J lost 6 bases, and 10 bases stayed unmatched. Germline V CDR1 and CDR2: MDHEN, SYDVKM. This CDR3 is 16 amino acids long. CDR3 sequence: CASSFSGRGVRDTQYF. CDR3 in DNA: TGTGCCAGCAGTTTTAGCGGGAGAGGAGTGCGGGATACGCAGTATTTT.

Points on this clonotype: Compared with germline, one end of the junction differs, possibly owing to a read error. The V gene is TRBV28, the J gene TRBJ2-1, with 7 bases identical to TRBD2. CDR1 and CDR2 from the germline V gene are MDHEN and SYDVKM. CDR3 length equals 18 residues. CDR3 in DNA: TGTGCCAGCAGTTTAAAGGGTTTGGCTAGCGGTCCCTACAGTGAGCAGTTCTTC. Translating it yields CASSLKGLASGPYSEQFF.

In this sample, this clonotype turned up many times. The chain is built from TRBV5-1 and TRBJ2-3, with 10 nucleotides matching TRBD2. Germline lookup yields CDR1 SGHRS and CDR2 YFSETQ. CDR3 length: 14 residues. V was clipped by 6 bases and J by 5 bases; unmatched bases: 6. CDR3 bases: TGCGCCAGCACAACTAGCGGGGAGGTAGATACGCAGTATTTT. This encodes CASTTSGEVDTQYF.

This clonotype occurred many times. The chain links TRBV4-1 to TRBJ2-7; the match to TRBD2 covers 8 bases. The germline CDR1 and CDR2 sequences are MGHRA and YSYEKL. V shed 4 bases, J shed 3 bases, and the junction held 8 bases outside the gene matches. The CDR3 runs 15 residues. CDR3 protein: CASSPSAAGVYEQYF. The DNA for the CDR3 is TGCGCCAGCAGCCCCTCGGCAGCGGGAGTCTACGAGCAGTACTTC.

This clonotype was counted between two and nine times. The V call is TRBV10-3, the J call TRBJ2-7, with D tentatively TRBD1 (6 bases). V gave up 0 bases and J gave up 6 bases, with 15 bases separating them. CDR1 is ENHRY and CDR2 is SYGVKD in the germline V gene. The CDR3 contains 15 residues. The CDR3 loop reads CAISESGDTMAEQYF. DNA of the CDR3: TGTGCCATCAGTGAGTCTGGGGACACCATGGCCGAGCAGTACTTC.

The table lists this clonotype with a count of one. A read error may explain this, as a much larger clone is one base away. The chain joins TRBV7-3 to TRBJ2-7; D perhaps matches TRBD2 (6 bases). This CDR3 region has 13 residues. V gave up 2 bases and J gave up 9 bases, with 14 bases separating them. The germline V gene has CDR1 SGHTA and CDR2 FQGTGA. DNA for the CDR3: TGTGCCAGCAGCTTAGGAGGGGTCGACGGGCAGTACTTC. Its protein is CASSLGGVDGQYF.

There are many counts of this clonotype. The chain employs TRBV6-2 or TRBV6-3 and TRBJ2-7; 10 nucleotides match TRBD2. V trimming: 4 bases; J trimming: 3 bases; junction bases outside the gene matches: 6. The germline gives CDR1 MNHEY, CDR2 SVGEGT. The CDR3 extends over 15 amino acids. In DNA, the CDR3 is TGTGCCAGCAGTTCCAGACTAGCGGGCCTCTACGAGCAGTACTTC. As protein: CASSSRLAGLYEQYF.

As to this clonotype: The CDR3 ends on some other residue instead of the conserved phenylalanine or tryptophan, so this is likely a read error. The rearrangement uses TRBV9 and TRBJ1-3; D gene unclear. Germline CDR1 reads SGDLS; CDR2 reads YYNGEE. Trimming took off 0 bases at V and 6 bases at J, with 10 bases between the two ends. The CDR3 runs 14 residues. CDR3 sequence (DNA): TGTGCCAGCAGCGTAGAACAGACTCAAAACACCATATATTCT. Protein sequence: CASSVEQTQNTIYS.

About this clonotype: One end of the junction is discordant with germline, which a read error may explain. The rearrangement joins TRBV3-1 to TRBJ2-5; TRBD1 matches at 12 bases. The CDR3 sequence is 15 residues long. Germline V gene sequence: CDR1 LGHDT, CDR2 YNNKEL (reference sequence). The CDR3 DNA reads TGTGCCGGCAGCCAGGGGACAGGGGGCAGGGAGACCCAGTACTTC. This translates into CAGSQGTGGRETQYF.

This clonotype appeared many times. The gene calls are TRBV6-1 and TRBJ2-1, with TRBD2 matching over 11 bases. Germline values: CDR1 MNHNS, CDR2 SASEGT. Losses at the gene ends were 5 bases for V and 6 bases for J; bases not matched to a gene: 6. CDR3 length equals 15 residues. The CDR3 loop reads CASSLAGGSPNEQFF. The CDR3 DNA sequence: TGTGCCAGCAGTTTAGCGGGAGGGAGTCCCAATGAGCAGTTCTTC.

The sample holds many counts of this clonotype. The V call is TRBV3-1, the J call TRBJ2-1; a possible D gene is TRBD2 (5 bases). This CDR3 is built from 19 residues. Germline V gives CDR1 LGHDT, CDR2 YNNKEL (reference sequence). Trimming removed 2 bases from V and 0 bases from J, with 20 bases in between. The CDR3, as DNA: TGTGCCAGCAGCCAACCTTATCCAGGTAGCGTCAGCTCCTACAATGAGCAGTTCTTC. The encoded protein is CASSQPYPGSVSSYNEQFF.

This clonotype was counted many times. The V and J genes are TRBV20-1 and TRBJ1-2; 9 bases agree with TRBD1. The V and J ends lost 5 bases and 5 bases, in that order; junction bases with no gene match: 3. This CDR3 comprises 12 residues. The germline gives CDR1 DFQATT, CDR2 SNEGSKA (reference sequence). The DNA of the CDR3 is TGCAGTGCTCCGGGGACAGGGTATGGCTACACCTTC. Translating it yields CSAPGTGYGYTF.

In this sample, this clonotype turned up many times. The rearrangement links TRBV9 to TRBJ2-3; 8 bases are shared with TRBD2. Trimming removed 5 bases from V and 10 bases from J; junction bases left unmatched: 6. The germline gives CDR1 SGDLS, CDR2 YYNGEE. The CDR3 is 12 amino acids. CDR3 amino acids: CASRPRAGAQYF. The CDR3 DNA reads TGTGCCAGCAGGCCGAGAGCGGGGGCGCAGTATTTT.

This clonotype has at least ten counts. The rearrangement joins TRBV13 to TRBJ2-7; no clear D. Trimming shortened V by 5 bases and J by 0 bases, and 14 bases separated the two germline ends. CDR3 length: 15 amino acids. Per germline, CDR1 PRHDT and CDR2 FYEKMQ (reference sequence). The CDR3 is CASSHPGHSSYEQYF. In nucleotides, the CDR3 is TGTGCCAGCAGCCATCCGGGTCATAGCTCCTACGAGCAGTACTTC.

This clonotype was seen many times. The chain links TRBV14 to TRBJ2-3, with a possible D match to TRBD1 (6 bases). Germline lookup yields CDR1 SGHDN and CDR2 FVKESK. This CDR3 has 16 amino acids. With 1 base removed from V and 1 base from J, the gap between germline ends came to 12 bases. The CDR3: CASSQVYRVRTDTQYF. CDR3 coding DNA: TGTGCCAGCAGCCAAGTTTACAGGGTGCGCACAGATACGCAGTATTTT.

The J gene is TRBJ2-7, the V gene TRBV5-1; D not certain. V lost 3 bases and J 3 bases, leaving 19 bases between the germline ends. This CDR3 region has 16 residues. Germline lookup yields CDR1 SGHRS and CDR2 YFSETQ. CDR3 sequence (DNA): TGCGCCAGCAGCTCCCGGACCGTAAAAGATTACTACGAGCAGTACTTC. It translates to CASSSRTVKDYYEQYF.

The chain couples TRBV14 to TRBJ1-2, with no clear D. V was shortened by 2 bases and J by 5 bases, with 6 bases between the two germline ends. The CDR3 contains 12 residues. Per the germline V gene, CDR1 is SGHDN and CDR2 is FVKESK. In DNA form, the CDR3 reads TGTGCCAGCAGCCAAAGGACTTATGGCTACACCTTC. Its protein product is CASSQRTYGYTF.

The gene calls are TRBV7-4 and TRBJ1-2; D uncertain. The ends were cut back, 3 bases at V and 5 bases at J, with 19 bases in the middle. Germline V CDR1 and CDR2: SGHVT, SQSDAQ. There are 16 residues in the CDR3. CDR3 in amino acids: CASSFRLPGRVYGYTF. The CDR3 DNA follows: TGTGCCAGCAGCTTCAGACTGCCGGGGAGGGTTTATGGCTACACCTTC.

The chain joins TRBV29-1 to TRBJ2-2; the match to TRBD1 covers 7 bases. The CDR3 runs to 17 residues. Germline V gene sequence: CDR1 SQVTM, CDR2 ANQGSEA. Unmatched junction bases numbered 15, after V lost 6 bases and J lost 2 bases. The CDR3 sequence: CSVTGTEPDENTGELFF. CDR3 DNA sequence: TGCAGCGTAACCGGGACAGAGCCCGACGAAAACACCGGGGAGCTGTTTTTT.

The chain couples TRBV20-1 to TRBJ1-5; no reliable D call. Germline V CDR1 and CDR2: DFQATT, SNEGSKA (reference sequence). This CDR3 is 13 amino acids long. The ends were cut back, 3 bases at V and 0 bases at J, with 6 bases in the middle. Written as DNA, the CDR3 is TGCAGTGCTAGGCAGGATAGCAATCAGCCCCAGCATTTT. It codes for CSARQDSNQPQHF.

J is TRBJ1-2 and V is TRBV6-1; 10 bases line up with TRBD1. The CDR3 has 17 amino acids. V lost 2 bases and J lost 4; bases outside the gene matches: 10. Germline loops: CDR1 MNHNS, CDR2 SASEGT. CDR3: CASSEFRGTGDLYGYTF. DNA of the CDR3: TGTGCCAGCAGTGAATTCCGCGGGACAGGGGACCTCTATGGCTACACCTTC.

This clonotype was detected ten times or more. The chain employs TRBV11-1 and TRBJ2-7; D is unresolved. Germline CDR1 SGHAT, CDR2 FQDESV (reference sequence). V lost 1 base and J 2 bases, leaving 12 bases between the germline ends. The CDR3 runs to 15 residues. The CDR3 coding sequence is TGTGCCAGCAGCTTAGGCCGGCAGAATACCTACGAGCAGTACTTC. Protein: CASSLGRQNTYEQYF.

Many counts were recorded for this clonotype. The chain recombines TRBV7-8 with TRBJ2-7; D gene unclear. CDR1 is SGHVS, CDR2 FQNEAQ, per germline. The CDR3 has 13 amino acids. Trimming pared 2 bases from V and 3 bases from J, leaving 8 bases between. The CDR3 spells CASSLRTLYEQYF. CDR3 nucleotide sequence: TGTGCCAGCAGCTTACGAACCCTCTACGAGCAGTACTTC. Combining the CDR3 with reference TRBV7-8 and TRBJ2-7 gives the whole variable domain GAGVSQSPRYKVAKRGQDVALRCDPISGHVSLFWYQQALGQGPEFLTYFQNEAQLDKSGLPSDRFFAERPEGSVSTLKIQRTQQEDSAVYLCASSLRTLYEQYFGPGTRLTVT.

This clonotype was picked up many times. The chain uses TRBV27 and TRBJ1-5, with a possible D match to TRBD1 (6 bases). Trimming stripped 5 bases from V and 4 bases from J, with 18 bases between. The CDR3 sequence is 16 residues long. CDR1 and CDR2 from the germline V gene are MNHEY and SMNVEV (reference sequence). This chain's CDR3 is CASSLNFGTLNQPQHF. In nucleotides, the CDR3 is TGTGCCAGCAGTCTGAACTTTGGGACACTAAATCAGCCCCAGCATTTT.

This clonotype has ten or more counts. V gene TRBV28 combines with J gene TRBJ1-5; D is unresolved. Looked up from germline, CDR1 is MDHEN and CDR2 is SYDVKM. The CDR3 length is 15 residues. V was clipped by 7 bases and J by 0 bases, with 13 bases between them. The CDR3 loop reads CASTPSVGSNQPQHF. The CDR3 DNA reads as TGTGCCAGCACCCCCAGCGTGGGTAGCAATCAGCCCCAGCATTTT.

This clonotype has a count of ten or more. The gene calls are TRBV12-3 or TRBV12-4 and TRBJ1-2; possibly TRBD1 for D (5 bases). V dropped 5 bases and J dropped 8 bases, with 24 bases sitting between them. There are 16 residues in the CDR3. CDR3 DNA sequence: TGTGCCAGCAGTCTGCTCGCGGAGGCAGGGAAAGAGGGCTACACCTTC. It codes for CASSLLAEAGKEGYTF.